The 32 T cell receptor beta chains listed next were all sequenced from one sample in a study of patients and donors after allogeneic stem cell transplantation. TCRdb ran MiXCR on the RT-PCR reads and lists one entry per CDR3 protein. The sample shows hundreds of thousands of distinct CDR3 sequences, around 15% of them seen only once. The sequencing sample was made of blood, either unsorted or a sorted T cell fraction (not recorded which). These receptors all come from a human donor who was either an allogeneic HSCT recipient or a stem cell or donor lymphocyte infusion donor (not recorded which). It is not recorded whose cells these are; they may come from a transplant donor.

In this sample, this clonotype turned up many times. The chain carries TRBV24-1 and TRBJ2-1; TRBD2 matches at 10 bases. The germline V gene has CDR1 KGHDR and CDR2 SFDVKD. The ends lost 7 bases at V and 7 bases at J; junction bases unmatched: 9. The CDR3 runs to 15 residues. CDR3 in amino acids: CATSSSGRSVNEQFF. The DNA for the CDR3 is TGTGCCACCAGCTCTAGCGGGAGATCCGTTAATGAGCAGTTCTTC.

The chain uses TRBV15 and TRBJ2-7, with D hard to call. The V end was cut by 3 bases, the J end by 0 bases, with 9 bases between. CDR1 is LNHNV and CDR2 is YYDKDF in the germline V gene (reference sequence). This CDR3 is 14 amino acids long. Here the CDR3 DNA reads TGTGCCACCAGCAGTAGAGCCAACTCCTACGAGCAGTACTTC. As protein: CATSSRANSYEQYF.

The table lists this clonotype with many counts. V is TRBV12-3 or TRBV12-4 and J is TRBJ1-4; the D gene is possibly TRBD1 (5 bases). The CDR3 has 17 amino acids. Trimming stripped 3 bases from V and 1 base from J, with 15 bases between. In nucleotides, the CDR3 is TGTGCCAGCAGTTTGGACAACCCCGGGGTAACTAATGAAAAACTGTTTTTT. Amino acid sequence: CASSLDNPGVTNEKLFF.

This clonotype was counted between two and nine times. V is TRBV27 and J is TRBJ1-3; D is unclear. The germline CDR1 and CDR2 sequences are MNHEY and SMNVEV (reference sequence). V lost 6 bases to trimming and J lost 0 bases, with 9 bases between them. The CDR3 totals 14 residues. The CDR3 bases are TGTGCCAGCAGCCCATCCCTCTCTGGAAACACCATATATTTT. Protein sequence: CASSPSLSGNTIYF.

The chain employs TRBV12-3 or TRBV12-4 and TRBJ2-7; a possible D gene is TRBD2 (6 bases). This CDR3 is built from 13 residues. Trimming took off 5 bases at V and 6 bases at J, with 14 bases between the two ends. The CDR3 spells CASSPRRGGEQYF. The CDR3 region has the DNA TGTGCCAGCAGTCCGCGGAGGGGCGGCGAGCAGTACTTC.

V gene TRBV7-2 combines with J gene TRBJ1-6; weak D call: TRBD1 (5 bases). This CDR3 contains 14 residues. Germline V gives CDR1 SGHTA, CDR2 FQGNSA. Trimming removed 5 bases from V and 10 bases from J, with 15 bases in between. Here the CDR3 reads CASSPGTIPSPLHF. CDR3 DNA sequence: TGTGCCAGCAGCCCCGGGACTATCCCCTCACCCCTCCACTTT.

This clonotype has only a few counts. The chain recombines TRBV6-2 or TRBV6-3 with TRBJ1-6, with D tentatively TRBD1 (5 bases). Deletions cut 2 bases from V and 9 bases from J, with 17 bases between. The V gene's germline CDR1 is MNHEY and CDR2 SVGEGT. The CDR3 totals 16 residues. The CDR3 DNA sequence: TGTGCCAGCAGTTACAAGCGGGGGAGAGGAGGTTCACCCCTCCACTTT. Translating gives CASSYKRGRGGSPLHF.

This clonotype was recorded a few times. This chain uses TRBV6-1 with TRBJ2-1, with 12 bases that match TRBD2. Germline V lookup: CDR1 MNHNS, CDR2 SASEGT. The CDR3 has 14 amino acids. J gave up 5 bases and V 9 bases, and 5 bases lay outside the gene matches. CDR3 nucleotides: TGTGCCAGTTCTTGGACTAGCGGGGACAATGAGCAGTTCTTC. It specifies CASSWTSGDNEQFF.

This chain links TRBV19 with TRBJ2-2; 7 bases are shared with TRBD1. Trimming cost V 8 bases and J 0 bases; bases outside gene matches: 3. The CDR3 length is 14 residues. Per germline, CDR1 LNHDA and CDR2 SQIVND (reference sequence). CDR3 sequence (DNA): TGTGCCAGTGACAGGGTCGCGAACACCGGGGAGCTGTTTTTT. Protein sequence: CASDRVANTGELFF.

The chain joins TRBV28 to TRBJ2-7; D is perhaps TRBD1 or TRBD2 (5 bases each). This CDR3 has 15 residues. Germline CDR1 is MDHEN and CDR2 is SYDVKM. V lost 5 bases, J lost 0 bases, and 14 bases lay in between. In nucleotides, the CDR3 is TGTGCCAGCAGTCCCGGGACCCCCAGCTCCTACGAGCAGTACTTC. Translating gives CASSPGTPSSYEQYF.

V usage is TRBV4-1 and J usage is TRBJ2-1, with 8 bases fitting TRBD2. This CDR3 region has 17 residues. V was pared by 0 bases and J by 6 bases, with 10 bases of the junction left unmatched. Germline lookup yields CDR1 MGHRA and CDR2 YSYEKL. The CDR3 DNA follows: TGCGCCAGCAGCCAAGATGTGCCAAGCGGGGGTTTCAATGAGCAGTTCTTC. This codes for CASSQDVPSGGFNEQFF.

The chain is built from TRBV5-1 and TRBJ2-7, with TRBD2 as a possible D gene (6 bases). This CDR3 has 14 residues. Looked up from germline, CDR1 is SGHRS and CDR2 is YFSETQ. The V and J ends lost 7 bases and 7 bases respectively, with 21 bases between them. CDR3 protein: CASARGRELAEQYF. The CDR3 region has the DNA TGCGCCAGCGCCCGGGGTCGGGAGTTGGCGGAGCAGTACTTC.

This clonotype was seen more than once but under ten times. This chain joins TRBV27 and TRBJ1-1, with TRBD1 as a possible D gene (5 bases). Germline lookup yields CDR1 MNHEY and CDR2 SMNVEV (reference sequence). V lost 6 bases, J lost 1 base, and 18 bases lay in between. CDR3 length: 16 residues. CDR3 nucleotide sequence: TGTGCCAGCAGATCAGGGTATCGGACGAGGAACACTGAAGCTTTCTTT. This translates into CASRSGYRTRNTEAFF.

V usage is TRBV6-5 and J usage is TRBJ2-2, with 8 bases aligning to TRBD1. This CDR3 comprises 14 residues. Trimming at V came to 2 bases and at J to 6 bases, leaving 2 bases not matched to a gene. Germline V CDR1 and CDR2: MNHEY, SVGAGI. The CDR3 DNA sequence: TGTGCCAGCAGTTACACGGGACAGGCCGGGGAGCTGTTTTTT. It encodes CASSYTGQAGELFF.

The chain combines TRBV10-3 with TRBJ2-7; no definite D call. V lost 6 bases and J 0 bases, leaving 3 bases between the germline ends. CDR1 and CDR2 from the germline V gene are ENHRY and SYGVKD. The CDR3 sequence is 11 residues long. Here the CDR3 reads CAISRSYEQYF. The CDR3, as DNA: TGTGCCATCAGCCGCTCCTACGAGCAGTACTTC.

V usage is TRBV6-2 or TRBV6-3 and J usage is TRBJ2-7, with D uncertain. Trimming took off 8 bases at V and 2 bases at J, with 10 bases between the two ends. CDR1 and CDR2 from the germline V gene are MNHEY and SVGEGT. The CDR3 is 12 amino acids. This CDR3 reads CASCSSAYEQYF. The CDR3 region has the DNA TGTGCCAGCTGCAGTAGTGCCTACGAGCAGTACTTC.

This clonotype was found a few times. The chain is built from TRBV5-6 and TRBJ2-7; perhaps D is TRBD1 or TRBD2 (6 bases each). Trimming left V 0 bases short and J 2 bases short, with 15 bases between. CDR1 and CDR2 from the germline V gene are SGHDT and YYEEEE. This CDR3 has 16 residues. CDR3 loop: CASSLGWGARTYEQYF. Here the CDR3 DNA reads TGTGCCAGCAGCTTGGGGTGGGGGGCGAGGACCTACGAGCAGTACTTC.

In this sample, this clonotype turned up a few times. This chain joins TRBV5-1 and TRBJ1-1; no definite D call. V lost 1 base, J lost 0 bases, and 13 bases lay in between. CDR1 and CDR2 (germline): SGHRS, YFSETQ. The CDR3 runs to 16 residues. Here the CDR3 reads CASSLIAARMNTEAFF. CDR3 DNA: TGCGCCAGCAGCTTGATTGCAGCGAGAATGAACACTGAAGCTTTCTTT.

The CDR3 sequence: CASSQLERLEDYEQYF. The CDR3 nucleotides read TGTGCCAGCAGCCAATTGGAGCGGCTAGAGGACTACGAGCAGTACTTC. V is TRBV4-2 and J is TRBJ2-7, with a weak D call TRBD2 (5 bases). V shed 2 bases and J shed 3 bases, with 17 bases lying between them. This CDR3 has 16 residues. CDR1 is LGHNA and CDR2 is YNFKEQ in the germline V gene.

This clonotype came up many times. The chain is built from TRBV7-2 and TRBJ1-5; D gene ambiguous. V lost 1 base and J lost 3, with 10 bases in between. This CDR3 is 15 amino acids long. Germline V gene lookup returns CDR1 SGHTA and CDR2 FQGNSA. DNA of the CDR3: TGTGCCAGCAGCTTAGAGGGTACTACCAATCAGCCCCAGCATTTT. Translation: CASSLEGTTNQPQHF.

J is TRBJ1-5 and V is TRBV12-3 or TRBV12-4; perhaps TRBD1 as D (5 bases). CDR3 length: 14 residues. V was cut by 3 bases and J by 3 bases, with 9 bases left in between. CDR3 protein: CASSLARDNQPQHF. CDR3 in DNA: TGTGCCAGCAGTTTGGCCAGGGACAATCAGCCCCAGCATTTT.

This chain links TRBV4-2 with TRBJ1-1, with D uncertain. The germline V and J ends were trimmed by 6 bases and 4 bases, with 12 bases remaining between them. Germline CDR1 and CDR2: LGHNA and YNFKEQ. The CDR3 has 13 amino acids. CDR3 loop: CASSPAGSTEAFF. Here the CDR3 DNA reads TGTGCCAGCAGTCCCGCCGGGTCCACTGAAGCTTTCTTT.

The chain is built from TRBV12-3 or TRBV12-4 and TRBJ1-6; perhaps TRBD1 as D (5 bases). The CDR3 length is 17 residues. Trimming left V 5 bases short and J 2 bases short, with 16 bases between. The CDR3 loop is CASSPGDRGAYNSPLHF. For the CDR3, the DNA is TGTGCCAGCAGTCCTGGGGACCGCGGCGCCTATAATTCACCCCTCCACTTT.

In this sample, this clonotype turned up a few times. The gene calls are TRBV5-1 and TRBJ2-7, with 7 bases that match TRBD1. Germline loops: CDR1 SGHRS, CDR2 YFSETQ. CDR3 length: 14 amino acids. V lost 3 bases and J lost 0; bases outside the gene matches: 3. CDR3 nucleotide sequence: TGCGCCAGCAGCTCAAACAGGGGCTCCTACGAGCAGTACTTC. Translating gives CASSSNRGSYEQYF.

The chain couples TRBV19 to TRBJ2-3, with TRBD2 matching over 7 bases. CDR1 is LNHDA and CDR2 is SQIVND in the germline V gene (reference sequence). CDR3 size: 13 residues. V was pared by 6 bases and J by 2 bases, with 2 bases of the junction left unmatched. The CDR3 spells CASRGLNTDTQYF. CDR3 DNA sequence: TGTGCCAGTAGGGGACTAAACACAGATACGCAGTATTTT.

The V call is TRBV3-1, the J call TRBJ2-5, with 9 bases lining up with TRBD2. The CDR3 consists of 18 residues. CDR1 and CDR2 (germline): LGHDT, YNNKEL (reference sequence). V was pared by 4 bases and J by 5 bases, with 17 bases of the junction left unmatched. The DNA for the CDR3 is TGTGCCAGCAGCCCCCGTGTAGCGGGGGCCGGGGATATGGAGACCCAGTACTTC. Protein sequence: CASSPRVAGAGDMETQYF.

V gene TRBV20-1 combines with J gene TRBJ1-6, with D maybe TRBD1 (6 bases). The CDR3 totals 13 residues. In germline, CDR1 is DFQATT, CDR2 SNEGSKA (reference sequence). Trimming left V 3 bases short and J 9 bases short, with 12 bases between. The CDR3 DNA reads as TGCAGTGCTAGCGGACAGTTTCCTTCACCCCTCCACTTT. Residues: CSASGQFPSPLHF.

The chain has TRBV20-1 and TRBJ2-4; the D call may be TRBD1 or TRBD2 (5 bases each). The V end lost 0 bases, the J end lost 0 bases, and 21 bases lay between the germline ends. Germline V gene lookup returns CDR1 DFQATT and CDR2 SNEGSKA (reference sequence). The CDR3 length is 19 residues. CDR3 sequence reads: CSARDFRGEKTLAKNIQYF. In nucleotides, the CDR3 is TGCAGTGCTAGAGATTTTCGGGGCGAGAAGACACTAGCCAAAAACATTCAGTACTTC.

This rearrangement joins TRBV20-1 to TRBJ1-2; D call uncertain. Germline-derived CDR1 and CDR2 are DFQATT and SNEGSKA (reference sequence). This CDR3 is 13 amino acids long. V was trimmed by 0 bases and J by 8 bases, leaving 13 bases between them. CDR3 loop: CSARDREEGGYTF. The CDR3 DNA follows: TGCAGTGCTAGAGATCGGGAAGAGGGAGGCTACACCTTC.

A few counts support this clonotype. This chain joins TRBV10-3 and TRBJ2-7, with D perhaps matching TRBD1 (6 bases). V dropped 7 bases and J dropped 3 bases, with 13 bases sitting between them. This CDR3 has 13 residues. Germline V gene data show CDR1 as ENHRY and CDR2 as SYGVKD. CDR3 coding DNA: TGTGCCATCACCCGATCGGACAGCTACGAGCAGTACTTC. Protein sequence: CAITRSDSYEQYF.

This clonotype was counted between two and nine times. The chain is built from TRBV19 and TRBJ2-2, with 8 bases that match TRBD2. Per germline, CDR1 LNHDA and CDR2 SQIVND (reference sequence). The CDR3 loop spans 16 amino acids. V gave up 7 bases and J gave up 0 bases; unmatched junction bases: 7. The CDR3, as DNA: TGTGCCAGTAAACGGGGGGGAAACTCGAACACCGGGGAGCTGTTTTTT. Translation gives CASKRGGNSNTGELFF. Complete variable domain (other parts from reference TRBV19 and TRBJ2-2): DGGITQSPKYLFRKEGQNVTLSCEQNLNHDAMYWYRQDPGQGLRLIYYSQIVNDFQKGDIAEGYSVSREKKESFPLTVTSAQKNPTAFYLCASKRGGNSNTGELFFGEGSRLTVL.

This clonotype was found many times. The chain uses TRBV29-1 and TRBJ2-5; 13 nucleotides line up with TRBD2. The CDR3 runs 15 residues. Germline V gene lookup returns CDR1 SQVTM and CDR2 ANQGSEA. Trimming removed 5 bases from V and 5 bases from J; junction bases left unmatched: 8. The CDR3 region is CSVFGLAGAGETQYF. The CDR3 DNA follows: TGCAGCGTTTTCGGACTAGCGGGGGCTGGGGAGACCCAGTACTTC.